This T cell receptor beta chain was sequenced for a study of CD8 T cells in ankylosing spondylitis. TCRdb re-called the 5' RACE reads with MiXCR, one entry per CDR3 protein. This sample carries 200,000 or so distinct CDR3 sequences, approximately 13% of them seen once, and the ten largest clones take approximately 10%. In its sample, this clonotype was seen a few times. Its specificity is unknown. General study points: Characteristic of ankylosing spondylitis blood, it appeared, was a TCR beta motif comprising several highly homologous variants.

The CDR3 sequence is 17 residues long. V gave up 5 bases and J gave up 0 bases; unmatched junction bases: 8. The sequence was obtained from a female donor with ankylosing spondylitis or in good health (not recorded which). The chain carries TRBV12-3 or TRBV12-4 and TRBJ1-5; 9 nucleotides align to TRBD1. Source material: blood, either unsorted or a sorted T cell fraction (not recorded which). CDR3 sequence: CASSPGTGIDSNQPQHF. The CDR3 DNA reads TGTGCCAGCAGTCCCGGGACAGGGATCGATAGCAATCAGCCCCAGCATTTT.